These 24 T cell receptor beta chains came from one sample sequenced in a study of shared clonotypes between healthy human individuals. Data came from immunoSEQ multiplex PCR; TCRdb stores just in-frame clones and leaves some out. The sample lists around 980,000 clones, about 80% occurring once. Sequencing was done on a sample of memory CD4+ T cells from PBMCs. Documented subset: CD45RA-negative fraction. The receptors were gathered from a man aged 18 to 29 in good health. Some clones in this sample may be carry-over from other donors' samples.

This rearrangement joins TRBV7-2 to TRBJ2-7; TRBD2 is a possible D gene (5 bases). The germline gives CDR1 SGHTA, CDR2 FQGNSA. Trimming pared 0 bases from V and 2 bases from J, leaving 14 bases between. There are 16 residues in the CDR3. The CDR3 DNA reads as TGTGCCAGCAGCTTAGCGGCTAGCATAGGGCCCTACGAGCAGTACTTC. Protein sequence: CASSLAASIGPYEQYF.

The genes are TRBV2 and TRBJ2-5; D unclear. Germline assignment: CDR1 SNHLY and CDR2 FYNNEI. V was cut by 7 bases and J by 0 bases, with 12 bases left in between. The CDR3 has 14 residues. The CDR3 nucleotides are TGTGCCAGCAAGGCAGACCTGTACCAAGAGACCCAGTACTTC. Translated, it gives CASKADLYQETQYF.

This chain uses TRBV29-1 with TRBJ1-1; the match to TRBD1 covers 9 bases. J gave up 1 base and V 4 bases, and 4 bases lay outside the gene matches. CDR1 is SQVTM, CDR2 ANQGSEA, per germline. The CDR3 length is 14 residues. CDR3 loop: CSVGGTGRNTEAFF. CDR3 bases: TGCAGCGTTGGAGGGACAGGGCGGAACACTGAAGCTTTCTTT.

V usage is TRBV4-2 and J usage is TRBJ1-2; possibly TRBD1 for D (5 bases). Trimming stripped 0 bases from V and 8 bases from J, with 22 bases between. Germline CDR1 reads LGHNA; CDR2 reads YNFKEQ. There are 17 residues in the CDR3. The CDR3 DNA sequence: TGTGCCAGCAGCCAAGATTCAGGGTCCTCGTTCCGGGACGGCTACACCTTC. It specifies CASSQDSGSSFRDGYTF.

The chain uses TRBV5-1 and TRBJ1-4; 8 bases match TRBD1. Losses at the gene ends were 0 bases for V and 8 bases for J; bases not matched to a gene: 0. CDR1 SGHRS and CDR2 YFSETQ come from the germline V gene. The CDR3 covers 13 residues. The CDR3 region has the DNA TGCGCCAGCAGCTTGGACAGGGGGGAAAAACTGTTTTTT. Translated, it gives CASSLDRGEKLFF.

This clone occurred once. A read error may account for a junction end that differs from germline. The J gene is TRBJ2-6, the V gene TRBV5-4; TRBD1 matches 7 bases. Germline lookup yields CDR1 SGHNT and CDR2 YYREEE (reference sequence). The CDR3 sequence is 16 residues long. As DNA, the CDR3 is TGTACCAGCAGCTTGGGACAGAACTCTGGGGCCAACGTCCTGACTTTC. It yields the protein CTSSLGQNSGANVLTF.

The V and J genes are TRBV2 and TRBJ2-7; possible D gene TRBD2, 5 bases. Deletions cut 4 bases from V and 6 bases from J, with 16 bases between. The CDR3 is 14 amino acids. Germline lookup yields CDR1 SNHLY and CDR2 FYNNEI. As DNA, the CDR3 is TGTGCCAGCAGTGCCGGACCGGGATCCGCCGAGCAGTACTTC. As protein: CASSAGPGSAEQYF.

This clone has more than one count but fewer than ten. The chain joins TRBV7-8 to TRBJ2-3, with D unresolved. Trimming stripped 3 bases from V and 5 bases from J, with 12 bases between. Germline CDR1 is SGHVS and CDR2 is FQNEAQ. The length of the CDR3 is 14 residues. CDR3 nucleotides: TGTGCCAGCAGCTTCGTGCGTCTTGGAGATACGCAGTATTTT. Translated, it gives CASSFVRLGDTQYF.

V is TRBV7-8 and J is TRBJ2-1, with a weak D call TRBD1 (5 bases). Trimming took 0 bases from V and 5 from J, leaving 11 bases between them. CDR1 is SGHVS and CDR2 is FQNEAQ in the germline V gene. CDR3 length: 15 residues. CDR3 in amino acids: CASSLARAVNNEQFF. The CDR3, as DNA: TGTGCCAGCAGCTTAGCCAGGGCCGTAAACAATGAGCAGTTCTTC.

The CDR3 here is CASSPRDRAHEQYF. The CDR3 DNA follows: TGTGCCAGCAGTCCACGGGACAGGGCCCACGAGCAGTACTTC. The V and J genes are TRBV6-1 and TRBJ2-7, with 9 bases lining up with TRBD1. After removal of 5 bases from V and 5 bases from J, the junction contained 7 bases not matched to a gene. This CDR3 is built from 14 residues. Germline assignment: CDR1 MNHNS and CDR2 SASEGT.

J is TRBJ2-2 and V is TRBV5-1; no clear D. CDR3 length: 14 amino acids. Germline values: CDR1 SGHRS, CDR2 YFSETQ. The V gene lost 0 bases and the J gene lost 5 bases, with 8 bases spanning the gap. DNA of the CDR3: TGCGCCAGCAGCTTGGGCCCCGAAACCGGGGAGCTGTTTTTT. It is translated as CASSLGPETGELFF. The entire variable domain, with the rest obtained from reference TRBV5-1 and TRBJ2-2, is as follows: KAGVTQTPRYLIKTRGQQVTLSCSPISGHRSVSWYQQTPGQGLQFLFEYFSETQRNKGNFPGRFSGRQFSNSRSEMNVSTLELGDSALYLCASSLGPETGELFFGEGSRLTVL.

This clone was seen more than once but under ten times. CDR3 protein: CASSVEAGSHYEQYF. DNA for the CDR3: TGTGCCAGCAGCGTAGAGGCGGGAAGCCATTACGAGCAGTACTTC. The rearrangement uses TRBV9 and TRBJ2-7, with D possibly being TRBD2 (6 bases). The CDR3 length is 15 residues. V lost 0 bases, J lost 4 bases, and 14 bases lay in between. In germline, CDR1 is SGDLS, CDR2 YYNGEE.

The chain employs TRBV5-1 and TRBJ2-3, with 7 bases matching TRBD2. CDR1 is SGHRS, CDR2 YFSETQ, per germline. Trimming cost V 3 bases and J 2 bases; bases outside gene matches: 9. This CDR3 is built from 16 residues. The CDR3 DNA sequence: TGCGCCAGCAGCTCCGACCGAGCGGGAACCACAGATACGCAGTATTTT. Translation gives CASSSDRAGTTDTQYF. Full variable domain (remainder filled in from reference TRBV5-1 and TRBJ2-3): KAGVTQTPRYLIKTRGQQVTLSCSPISGHRSVSWYQQTPGQGLQFLFEYFSETQRNKGNFPGRFSGRQFSNSRSEMNVSTLELGDSALYLCASSSDRAGTTDTQYFGPGTRLTVL.

This clone appeared many times. This chain uses TRBV7-2 with TRBJ2-3; a weak D match, TRBD2 (5 bases). This CDR3 has 16 amino acids. Per the germline V gene, CDR1 is SGHTA and CDR2 is FQGNSA. V dropped 4 bases and J dropped 2 bases, with 16 bases sitting between them. This CDR3 is CASSSPRSGATDTQYF. The CDR3 region has the DNA TGTGCCAGCAGCTCGCCCAGAAGCGGAGCCACAGATACGCAGTATTTT. Looking up the rest from reference TRBV7-2 and TRBJ2-3 gives the full variable domain: GAGVSQSPSNKVTEKGKDVELRCDPISGHTALYWYRQSLGQGLEFLIYFQGNSAPDKSGLPSDRFSAERTGGSVSTLTIQRTQQEDSAVYLCASSSPRSGATDTQYFGPGTRLTVL.

CDR3 coding DNA: TGTGCCAGCAGCTTAGTAGCGGTCTTCACAGATACGCAGTATTTT. Translated, it gives CASSLVAVFTDTQYF. V is TRBV7-2 and J is TRBJ2-3; TRBD2 is a possible D gene (6 bases). This CDR3 comprises 15 residues. Germline CDR1 reads SGHTA; CDR2 reads FQGNSA. V lost 1 base and J lost 2, with 10 bases in between. The complete variable domain, with remaining parts taken from reference TRBV7-2 and TRBJ2-3, reads GAGVSQSPSNKVTEKGKDVELRCDPISGHTALYWYRQSLGQGLEFLIYFQGNSAPDKSGLPSDRFSAERTGGSVSTLTIQRTQQEDSAVYLCASSLVAVFTDTQYFGPGTRLTVL.

This clone has only one observation. J is TRBJ2-7 and V is TRBV2; possible D gene TRBD2, 6 bases. V was pared by 6 bases and J by 2 bases, with 11 bases between. CDR3 length: 13 residues. Germline V gene lookup returns CDR1 SNHLY and CDR2 FYNNEI. In DNA, the CDR3 is TGTGCCAGCAGGCCTAGCGTAACCTACGAGCAGTACTTC. This sequence encodes CASRPSVTYEQYF.

This chain links TRBV11-2 with TRBJ2-2; no clear D. The CDR3 contains 15 residues. Germline values: CDR1 SGHAT, CDR2 FQNNGV. Trimming cost V 1 base and J 2 bases, with 8 bases left between them. CDR3 sequence: CASSLVQTNTGELFF. The CDR3 region has the DNA TGTGCCAGCAGCTTAGTACAGACCAACACCGGGGAGCTGTTTTTT.

The table lists this clone with a count of one. The chain joins TRBV7-2 to TRBJ1-1; D not certain. Trimming stripped 5 bases from V and 2 bases from J, with 15 bases between. Germline V lookup: CDR1 SGHTA, CDR2 FQGNSA. This CDR3 has 15 residues. CDR3: CASSPPTRRNTEAFF. The CDR3 nucleotides are TGTGCCAGCAGCCCTCCGACGAGGCGAAACACTGAAGCTTTCTTT.

Remarks on this clone: The junction departs from germline at one end; a sequencing error may be responsible. The rearrangement joins TRBV6-5 to TRBJ2-5; TRBD1 matches 11 bases. Germline CDR1 and CDR2: MNHEY and SVGAGI. The CDR3 totals 15 residues. The CDR3 nucleotides are TGTGCCGGCAGGCCCGGGACAGGGGGGAAGGAGACCCAGTACTTC. Translating it yields CAGRPGTGGKETQYF.

The chain is built from TRBV7-2 and TRBJ1-1; D gene uncertain. This CDR3 is 15 amino acids long. Trimming cost V 2 bases and J 3 bases, with 13 bases left between them. The germline gives CDR1 SGHTA, CDR2 FQGNSA. CDR3 coding DNA: TGTGCCAGCAGCTTAACCCCCTTCAGCGACACTGAAGCTTTCTTT. It translates to CASSLTPFSDTEAFF.

In the case of this clone: A much larger clone lies one base from this, so it may be a read error. Within the sample, other DNA sequences also encode this same CDR3. This chain uses TRBV5-1 with TRBJ1-2; D is unresolved. Germline V gene lookup returns CDR1 SGHRS and CDR2 YFSETQ. This CDR3 has 15 amino acids. Here the CDR3 DNA reads TGCGCCAGCAGTTTGGATACGTTCGCAGATGCAAGCTACACCTTC. It codes for CASSLDTFADASYTF.

The chain recombines TRBV19 with TRBJ1-1; the D gene is possibly TRBD1 (6 bases). V lost 5 bases and J 7 bases, leaving 14 bases between the germline ends. Germline loops: CDR1 LNHDA, CDR2 SQIVND (reference sequence). The CDR3 extends over 13 amino acids. The CDR3 coding sequence is TGTGCCAGTAGTCAGGGGAGAGCGGTTGAAGCTTTCTTT. Amino acid sequence: CASSQGRAVEAFF.

This sequence joins TRBV5-1 and TRBJ2-7; D may be TRBD1 or TRBD2 (5 bases each). V lost 5 bases, J lost 7 bases, and 16 bases lay in between. CDR1 is SGHRS and CDR2 is YFSETQ in the germline V gene. The CDR3 runs 13 residues. CDR3 coding DNA: TGCGCCAGCAGAAGGGACCCTGACGGGGAGCAGTACTTC. This sequence encodes CASRRDPDGEQYF.

This clone was seen more than once but under ten times. The chain is built from TRBV11-1 and TRBJ1-1; 7 bases fit TRBD1. Germline V gene data show CDR1 as SGHAT and CDR2 as FQDESV (reference sequence). The CDR3 is 14 residues long. V lost 6 bases and J lost 2; bases outside the gene matches: 6. The chain's CDR3 is CASRRQGLNTEAFF. The CDR3, as DNA: TGTGCCAGCAGAAGACAGGGATTAAACACTGAAGCTTTCTTT.